The rows below give T cell receptor beta chains drawn from one sample of a study of regulatory T cells in long-lasting Graves disease. TCRdb fed the multiplex PCR reads into MiXCR, producing one record per CDR3 protein. The sample includes some 240,000 distinct CDR3 sequences, around 19% of them seen just once. These sequences were also reported in another study, on T cells in Graves' hyperthyroidism and ophthalmopathy.

Sequencing was performed on peripheral blood mononuclear cells (PBMCs), taken at new diagnosis, from a patient treated with antithyroid drugs. The receptors shown here come from a woman aged 30 to 39 with Graves disease. CDR3s include the opening cysteine and the closing phenylalanine or tryptophan. A D gene is named only where the DNA matches it firmly. Clone size, where shown, is once, few, many, or a class for clones that have expanded.

TRBD1	TRBV12-3/TRBV12-4	many	CASSPTGTGYSSQHF
-	TRBV30	-	CAWSVGGAFHEQYF
-	TRBV12-3/TRBV12-4	many	CASSSNSGANVLTF
-	TRBV3-1	many	CASSQVTWRGNSPLHF
TRBD1	TRBV20-1	few	CSAREVTGDGYEQFF
TRBD1	TRBV3-1	many	CASSQYGQANTEAFF
TRBD2	TRBV6-2/TRBV6-3	many	CASRGTSYYEQYF
TRBD1	TRBV9	-	CASSPQGGYSSPLHF
-	TRBV20-1	-	CSASRSSLGYNEQFF
TRBD2	TRBV28	-	CASSPPTSASQETQYF
-	TRBV5-1	many	CASSRTARIGDTEAFF
-	TRBV27	-	CASSLSIGRRYEQYF
TRBD1	TRBV27	many	CASSLRRPGTGNYGYTF
-	TRBV4-1	few	CASSPGSARSGANVLTF
-	TRBV30	many	CAWELAKNIQYF
-	TRBV2	many	CASRGTSLQEQFF
-	TRBV30	many	CAWSPPLTGTRVYGYTF
TRBD1	TRBV28	many	CASSQRTGGRSSYNEQFF
-	TRBV6-1	many	CASSEGKGKAGNTIYF
TRBD1	TRBV5-1	many	CASSPTTGATGELFF
-	TRBV5-1	many	CASSSAIGDSLGNEQFF
TRBD1	TRBV6-1	many	CASSETGTRGYTF
-	TRBV3-1	many	CASSQVGGDQAFF
TRBD1	TRBV5-4	few	CASSRTGVEEKLFF
-	TRBV12-3/TRBV12-4	few	CASRAGGGQETQYF
-	TRBV30	-	CACSVVSGPYGYTF
TRBD1	TRBV20-1	few	CSARTKQGAITDTQYF
-	TRBV15	-	CATSRDPWALLSLSYGYTF
TRBD2	TRBV28	many	CASSLAGEQDEQYF
TRBD2	TRBV20-1	many	CSAETSGRGSSYNEQFF
TRBD1	TRBV11-2	many	CASSLEQGLAKNIQYF
TRBD2	TRBV29-1	many	CSVEDGSGRETQYF
TRBD2	TRBV3-1	many	CASSQDWTSGVYEQYF
-	TRBV4-1	-	CASSQGSAGLYQETQYF
TRBD2	TRBV30	many	CAWSYGLAGGRDTQYF
-	TRBV28	many	CAGKQGTRYNSPLHF
-	TRBV11-3	many	CASSPSGAPTEAFF
-	TRBV30	many	CAWSAIGRGDQPQHF
-	TRBV29-1	many	CSVWTWGVGNTIYF
-	TRBV6-2/TRBV6-3	many	CASSYSGSIVANTEAFF
-	TRBV3-1	few	CASSQEIAVSSYNEQFF
TRBD1	TRBV20-1	many	CSARDLGRGNYGYTF
TRBD2	TRBV7-9	-	CASSPASGRGGREQFF